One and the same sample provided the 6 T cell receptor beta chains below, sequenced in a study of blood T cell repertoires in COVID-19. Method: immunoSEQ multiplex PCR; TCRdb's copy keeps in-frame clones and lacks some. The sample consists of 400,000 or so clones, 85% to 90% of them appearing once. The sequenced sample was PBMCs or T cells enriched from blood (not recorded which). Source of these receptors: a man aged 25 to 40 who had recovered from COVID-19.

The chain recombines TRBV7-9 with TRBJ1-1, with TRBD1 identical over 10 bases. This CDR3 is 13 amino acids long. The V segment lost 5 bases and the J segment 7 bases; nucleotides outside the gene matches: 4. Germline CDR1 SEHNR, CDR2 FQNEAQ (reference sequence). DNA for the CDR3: TGTGCCAGCAGCCGACAGGGGGCGGGTGAAGCTTTCTTT. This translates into CASSRQGAGEAFF.

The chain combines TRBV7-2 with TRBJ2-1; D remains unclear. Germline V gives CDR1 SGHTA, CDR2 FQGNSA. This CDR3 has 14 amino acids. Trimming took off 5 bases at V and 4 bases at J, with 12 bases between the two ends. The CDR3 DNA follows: TGTGCCAGCAGCCCCCCTCCAGGATACAATGAGCAGTTCTTC. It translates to CASSPPPGYNEQFF.

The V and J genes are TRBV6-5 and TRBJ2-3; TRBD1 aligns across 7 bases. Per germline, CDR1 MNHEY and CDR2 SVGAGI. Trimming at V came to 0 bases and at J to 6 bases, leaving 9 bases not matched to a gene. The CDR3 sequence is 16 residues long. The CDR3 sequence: CASSYSILGGADTQYF. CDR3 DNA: TGTGCCAGCAGTTACTCGATACTAGGGGGCGCTGATACGCAGTATTTT.

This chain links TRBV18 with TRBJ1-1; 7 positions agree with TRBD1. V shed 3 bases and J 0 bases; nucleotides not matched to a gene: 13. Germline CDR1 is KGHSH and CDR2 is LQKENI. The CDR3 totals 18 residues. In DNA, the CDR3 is TGTGCCAGCTCACCTATGGAACAGGGGCTCCTACTGAACACTGAAGCTTTCTTT. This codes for CASSPMEQGLLLNTEAFF. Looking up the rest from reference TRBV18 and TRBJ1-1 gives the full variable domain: NAGVMQNPRHLVRRRGQEARLRCSPMKGHSHVYWYRQLPEEGLKFMVYLQKENIIDESGMPKERFSAEFPKEGPSILRIQQVVRGDSAAYFCASSPMEQGLLLNTEAFFGQGTRLTVV.

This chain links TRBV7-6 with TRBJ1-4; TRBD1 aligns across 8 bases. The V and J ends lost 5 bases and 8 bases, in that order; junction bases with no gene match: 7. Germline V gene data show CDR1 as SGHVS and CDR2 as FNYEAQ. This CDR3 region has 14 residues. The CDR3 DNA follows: TGTGCCAGCAGCCCAGGACAGGGTGGAGAAAAACTGTTTTTT. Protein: CASSPGQGGEKLFF.

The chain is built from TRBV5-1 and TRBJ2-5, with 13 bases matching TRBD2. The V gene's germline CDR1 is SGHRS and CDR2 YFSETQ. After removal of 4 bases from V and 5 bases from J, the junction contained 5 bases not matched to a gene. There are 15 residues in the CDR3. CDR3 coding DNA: TGCGCCAGCAGCCCGGGACTAGCGGGAAGGGAGACCCAGTACTTC. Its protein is CASSPGLAGRETQYF.